These 12 T cell receptor beta chains came from one sample sequenced in a study of technical replicates of blood from a few donors. Sequencing used immunoSEQ multiplex PCR; TCRdb keeps in-frame clones, though not all of them. Counted here are roughly 100,000 clones, almost 97% occurring once; the ten biggest clones make up about 0.39%. Material: T cells isolated from PBMCs. Receptor source: a human donor in good health.

This sequence joins TRBV15 and TRBJ1-1; TRBD1 is a possible D gene (5 bases). V lost 5 bases and J 6 bases, leaving 10 bases between the germline ends. The CDR3 totals 12 residues. Per the germline V gene, CDR1 is LNHNV and CDR2 is YYDKDF (reference sequence). CDR3 nucleotide sequence: TGTGCCACCAGCGTCGGGGGACCTGAAGCTTTCTTT. It yields the protein CATSVGGPEAFF.

For the CDR3, the DNA is TGTGCCAGCAGGAGCGGGACAGGGTATGGTAATGAGCAGTTCTTC. Translation gives CASRSGTGYGNEQFF. The rearrangement links TRBV6-4 to TRBJ2-1, with 9 bases aligning to TRBD1. CDR1 is MRHNA, CDR2 SNTAGT, per germline. CDR3 length: 15 residues. V was clipped by 6 bases and J by 7 bases; unmatched bases: 10.

The chain has TRBV15 and TRBJ1-5; D gene ambiguous. V shed 1 base and J shed 6 bases, with 13 bases lying between them. The CDR3 spans 15 residues. Germline lookup yields CDR1 LNHNV and CDR2 YYDKDF (reference sequence). CDR3 coding DNA: TGTGCCACCAGCAGAGTAAATAAAGAGGGTCAGCCCCAGCATTTT. It yields the protein CATSRVNKEGQPQHF.

The CDR3 bases are TGTGCCAGAAACACGCAGGTTCAGCCCCAGCATTTT. It codes for CARNTQVQPQHF. This chain uses TRBV5-3 with TRBJ1-5; D is unclear. TRBV5-3 is an open reading frame, and its role is uncertain. The CDR3 covers 12 residues. The V end was cut by 6 bases, the J end by 6 bases, with 10 bases between.

The chain has TRBV10-3 and TRBJ1-2; no definite D call. The CDR3 contains 13 residues. Germline V gene lookup returns CDR1 ENHRY and CDR2 SYGVKD. V was cut by 2 bases and J by 8 bases, with 12 bases left in between. The CDR3 protein is CAISEGGVDGYTF. The CDR3 coding sequence is TGTGCCATCAGTGAGGGCGGGGTGGACGGCTACACCTTC.

The chain combines TRBV21-1 with TRBJ1-5. TRBV21-1 is a documented pseudogene. The CDR3 extends over 13 amino acids. The CDR3 DNA reads TGTGCCAGCAGCACTTATAGCAATCAGCCCCAGCATTTT. Its protein is CASSTYSNQPQHF.

Points on this clone: The sample contains more than one DNA sequence encoding this CDR3. V usage is TRBV30 and J usage is TRBJ2-7; D is unresolved. This CDR3 is 12 amino acids long. Germline V gives CDR1 GTSNPN, CDR2 SVGIG (reference sequence). Deletions cut 0 bases from V and 4 bases from J, with 7 bases between. CDR3 DNA sequence: TGTGCCTGGAGTGTCGGCGGATACGAGCAGTACTTC. This gives the protein CAWSVGGYEQYF.

This chain connects TRBV7-2 to TRBJ2-7, with 7 bases aligning to TRBD2. J gave up 2 bases and V 4 bases, and 2 bases lay outside the gene matches. Germline lookup yields CDR1 SGHTA and CDR2 FQGNSA. The length of the CDR3 is 13 residues. The CDR3 here is CASSSLAAYEQYF. Here the CDR3 DNA reads TGTGCCAGCAGCTCGCTAGCGGCCTACGAGCAGTACTTC. Complete variable domain (other parts from reference TRBV7-2 and TRBJ2-7): GAGVSQSPSNKVTEKGKDVELRCDPISGHTALYWYRQSLGQGLEFLIYFQGNSAPDKSGLPSDRFSAERTGGSVSTLTIQRTQQEDSAVYLCASSSLAAYEQYFGPGTRLTVT.

The CDR3 sequence is CASSLRRSRSGNEQFF. The CDR3 region has the DNA TGTGCCAGCAGTTTACGCCGGAGTCGTAGTGGGAATGAGCAGTTCTTC. This rearrangement joins TRBV28 to TRBJ2-1; D unresolved. The CDR3 has 16 amino acids. V lost 2 bases and J 7 bases, leaving 18 bases between the germline ends. Per the germline V gene, CDR1 is MDHEN and CDR2 is SYDVKM.

This chain uses TRBV19 with TRBJ2-1; the match to TRBD2 covers 10 bases. Per germline, CDR1 LNHDA and CDR2 SQIVND (reference sequence). V trimming: 7 bases; J trimming: 9 bases; junction bases outside the gene matches: 12. CDR3 length: 15 residues. As DNA, the CDR3 is TGTGCCAGTACCCCGCTAGCGGGAGCGCCCAGTGAGCAGTTCTTC. It encodes CASTPLAGAPSEQFF.

The CDR3: CASKRGQYNEKLFF. CDR3 coding DNA: TGTGCCAGCAAGAGAGGGCAGTATAATGAAAAACTGTTTTTT. V gene TRBV13 combines with J gene TRBJ1-4; D not resolved. The germline V gene has CDR1 PRHDT and CDR2 FYEKMQ (reference sequence). The CDR3 consists of 14 residues. The V end lost 7 bases, the J end lost 4 bases, and 13 bases lay between the germline ends.

The rearrangement joins TRBV14 to TRBJ2-7; 9 positions agree with TRBD2. The trim removed 4 bases at V and 6 bases at J, leaving 13 bases unmatched. CDR1 is SGHDN and CDR2 is FVKESK in the germline V gene. The CDR3 contains 16 residues. In DNA, the CDR3 is TGTGCCAGCAGCCCTCTCTCTAGCGGGAATCCGGCCGAGCAGTACTTC. Protein: CASSPLSSGNPAEQYF.